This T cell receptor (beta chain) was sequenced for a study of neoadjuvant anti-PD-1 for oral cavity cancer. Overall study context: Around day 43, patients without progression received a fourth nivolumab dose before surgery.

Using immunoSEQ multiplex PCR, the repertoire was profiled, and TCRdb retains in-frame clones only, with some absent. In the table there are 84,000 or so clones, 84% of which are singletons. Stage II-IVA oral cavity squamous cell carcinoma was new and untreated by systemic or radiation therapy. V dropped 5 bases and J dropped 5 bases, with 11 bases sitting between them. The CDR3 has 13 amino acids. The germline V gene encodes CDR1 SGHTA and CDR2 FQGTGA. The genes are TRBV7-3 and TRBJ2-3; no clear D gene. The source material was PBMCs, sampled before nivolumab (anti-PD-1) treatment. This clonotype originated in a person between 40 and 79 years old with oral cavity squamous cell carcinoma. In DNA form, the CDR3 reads TGTGCCAGCAGCCGCCGCAGCGAAGATACGCAGTATTTT. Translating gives CASSRRSEDTQYF.